The sequence of this T cell receptor beta chain was determined in a study of CD8+ T cells in alopecia areata. Study as a whole: The SALT score measured affected scalp surface percentage in treated patients.

Study-wide results and caveats: During tofacitinib treatment, many expanded lesional clones remained in scalp and blood. Clonality in lesional scalp, especially alopecia totalis/universalis, exceeded that of normal scalp.

By share, this clone ranks as medium-sized. Its antigen remains unidentified. The CDR3 is made up of 15 amino acids. Germline lookup yields CDR1 LNHDA and CDR2 SQIVND (reference sequence). Trimming removed 4 bases from V and 5 bases from J, with 14 bases in between. After isolation, RNA underwent reverse transcription to generate cDNA as the sequencing template. Generated by immunoSEQ multiplex PCR, the TCRdb table keeps only in-frame clones and is missing some. Of 150,000 to 200,000 clones listed, 60% are singletons. Treatment meaning: oral pan-JAK inhibitor, 5-10 mg twice daily. The sequenced sample was CD4+ T cells sorted from blood, obtained at week 24, from a patient treated with tofacitinib. The receptor comes from a human donor with alopecia areata. The chain couples TRBV19 to TRBJ1-4, with a tentative D call TRBD1 (5 bases). Written as DNA, the CDR3 is TGTGCCAGTAGTAGTCCTAAGGGGATGAATGAAAAACTGTTTTTT. The encoded protein is CASSSPKGMNEKLFF.